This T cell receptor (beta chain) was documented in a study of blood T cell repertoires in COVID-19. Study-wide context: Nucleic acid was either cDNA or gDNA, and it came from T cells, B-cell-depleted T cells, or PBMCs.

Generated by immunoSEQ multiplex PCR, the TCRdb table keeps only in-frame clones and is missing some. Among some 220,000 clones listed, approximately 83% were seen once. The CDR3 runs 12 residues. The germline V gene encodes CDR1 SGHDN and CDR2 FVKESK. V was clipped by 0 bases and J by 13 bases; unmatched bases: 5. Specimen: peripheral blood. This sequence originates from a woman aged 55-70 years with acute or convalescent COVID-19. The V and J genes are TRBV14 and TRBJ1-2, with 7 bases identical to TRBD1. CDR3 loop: CASSQDRDSCTF. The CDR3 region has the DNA TGTGCCAGCAGCCAAGATCGGGACAGTTGCACCTTC. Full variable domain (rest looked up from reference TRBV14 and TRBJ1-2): EAGVTQFPSHSVIEKGQTVTLRCDPISGHDNLYWYRRVMGKEIKFLLHFVKESKQDESGMPNNRFLAERTGGTYSTLKVQPAELEDSGVYFCASSQDRDSCTFGSGTRLTVV.